This T cell receptor beta chain came from a study of blood T cell repertoires in COVID-19. Study context: From T cells, B-cell-depleted T cells, or PBMCs came the material, which was cDNA or gDNA.

Profiled with immunoSEQ multiplex PCR; TCRdb holds only in-frame clones, not every one. Of fewer than 200,000 clones listed, over 65% are singletons. This clone was observed many times. Individuals drawn from approximately 22 US areas were about 18 to 90 years old. This clonotype was obtained from a woman aged 45-65 years who had recovered from COVID-19. Sequenced: PBMCs or T cells enriched from blood (not recorded which).

The CDR3: CASRSRGFRTASGNTIYF. In nucleotides, the CDR3 is TGTGCAAGTCGCTCTAGGGGGTTCCGGACAGCCTCTGGAAACACCATATATTTT. The chain carries TRBV12-2 and TRBJ1-3; the tabulated D call, TRBD1, remains unverified against the DNA. TRBV12-2 is a pseudogene. The CDR3 is 18 residues long.